This T cell receptor (beta chain) is from a study of tumor and adjacent non-tumor tissue in lung cancer (dated by TCRdb to the late 2010s). With regard to the full study: Of the cohort, over 9 patients had adenocarcinoma, 2 had squamous cell carcinoma and 1 had small cell lung cancer. TCRbeta CDR3 sequencing was performed on a few dozen paired specimens, with one tumor sample and one normal lung sample collected per patient. The study compared bulk TCRbeta repertoires between lung tumor tissue and matched distant non-tumor lung tissue from more than twelve lung cancer patients. Sequencing generated a total of about 130,000,000 productive TCRbeta reads, averaging approximately 4 million reads per sample. The approximately 15 patients were aged roughly 31 to 80 years, included about ten men and 5 women, and had TNM stage I to III disease. Study-wide conclusions, independent of this receptor: TCR diversity (inverse Simpson) was significantly higher in tumor than in normal lung tissue (roughly 430 vs 170, P = 0.0075, Mann-Whitney U test). Because peripheral blood was not sequenced, the blood TCRbeta repertoires of the lung cancer patients in the study went unexamined. The top 100 clones accounted for a significantly larger cumulative portion of the repertoire in normal lung than in tumor tissue. The methods do not name the sequencing platform or mention unique molecular identifiers. TCR diversity was significantly higher in younger patients, and greater tumor TCR diversity was associated with shorter overall survival and shorter disease-free survival. With only about 16 patients in the cohort, the authors noted that larger samples and more detailed clinical data are needed.

This clonotype was counted ten times or more. Its binding antigen is unknown. No base qualities exist here, and no much larger clone lies one base off it. Preparation of the library involved multiplex PCR. The sequencer listed for this sample is Illumina HiSeq 2500. TCRbeta libraries were constructed through three rounds of nested PCR with primers (Table S4) according to protocols adapted from ARM-PCR. Before sequencing, PCR products in the 200-500 bp range were cut out of the gel and cleaned up using the QIAquick gel extraction kit. The original pipeline was this. Trimmomatic was used to clean the reads, FLASH merged the cleaned reads into complete CDR3 sequences, and MiTCR assigned the sequences to V(D)J germline segments. VDJtools was used to compute clonal diversity as the inverse Simpson's index. In-frame sequences lacking a premature stop codon were counted as productive reads. Starting from the raw public reads, TCRdb applied fastp trimming at Q25, assembled clones with MiXCR and retained in-frame beta chains. Entries that share a CDR3 protein sequence are merged under the most common genes and DNA. V and J calls and clone size were set by TCRdb, not the authors. The sample includes about 110,000 distinct CDR3 sequences, with roughly 80% observed a single time. About 40% of the sample goes to the ten largest clones.

RNA was isolated from bulk unsorted tissue, and RNA quality was assessed with a NanoDrop ND-1000 and an Agilent 2100. The donors were newly diagnosed lung cancer patients admitted for thoracic surgery in China from August to November 2014 who had not received prior chemotherapy. Patients who had received previous radiotherapy or chemotherapy, or who had another concurrent cancer, were excluded from the study. Surgical tissue pieces of about 1-2.2 cm3 were preserved in RNAlater solution and stored at -80 °C until use. This sequence originates from an older woman with non-small cell lung cancer. The sequencing sample was made of lung tumor tissue.

The DNA reads as follows: TGTGCCAGCATGGAGAATGTCGGGGTTGGCTACACCTTC. This sequence encodes CASMENVGVGYTF. In this chain, TRBV28 is recombined with TRBJ1-2; the D gene is unclear. CDR1 and CDR2 were assigned from the germline V gene as MDHEN and SYDVKM. V is clipped by 7 bases and J by 7 bases, and the sequence between their germline boundaries is 16 bases long. The CDR3 starts with the cysteine, ends with the phenylalanine, and has 13 residues. Here the CDR3 DNA is all that survives: 39 bases in frame from base 1.